The clone carrying this T cell receptor (beta chain) was detected only once. This table comes from immunoSEQ multiplex PCR, and its TCRdb copy is limited to in-frame clones, with some not included. The sample includes 130,000 or so clones, roughly 90% of them seen just once. CDR1 and CDR2 from the germline V gene are MRHNA and SNTAGT. V was cut by 2 bases and J by 1 base, with 3 bases left in between. The CDR3 runs to 12 residues. This sample was included in a study of control samples from healthy donors and cancer patients. The source of this sequence is a man aged 50 or older in good health. This rearrangement joins TRBV6-4 to TRBJ2-7, with D unresolved. The sequenced sample was blood. The CDR3: CASSDRSYEQYF. As DNA, the CDR3 is TGTGCCAGCAGTGACAGGTCCTACGAGCAGTACTTC.